A single sample is the source of the 20 T cell receptor beta chains below, sequenced in a study of blood T cell repertoires in COVID-19. Produced via immunoSEQ multiplex PCR; TCRdb's table is partial and in-frame only. This sample has 150,000 to 200,000 clones, with about nine tenths found just once. Sequencing used peripheral blood. These receptors originate from a man between 18 and 29 years old who had recovered from COVID-19.

The chain joins TRBV28 to TRBJ2-1; 10 positions agree with TRBD2. Germline V lookup: CDR1 MDHEN, CDR2 SYDVKM. V gave up 3 bases and J gave up 10 bases; unmatched junction bases: 15. The CDR3 runs 17 residues. The CDR3 sequence is CASSLPPTSGTPREQFF. The CDR3 DNA follows: TGTGCCAGCAGTTTGCCCCCCACTAGCGGGACCCCGAGGGAGCAGTTCTTC.

The chain couples TRBV27 to TRBJ1-6, with no clear D. In germline, CDR1 is MNHEY, CDR2 SMNVEV (reference sequence). V lost 7 bases and J lost 7, with 20 bases in between. The CDR3 runs to 16 residues. The CDR3 sequence: CASNPRVQDFNSPLHF. The DNA for the CDR3 is TGTGCCAGCAATCCGCGGGTCCAAGATTTCAATTCACCCCTCCACTTT.

V gene TRBV28 combines with J gene TRBJ2-7; D perhaps matches TRBD1 (8 bases). Germline lookup yields CDR1 MDHEN and CDR2 SYDVKM. The CDR3 spans 14 residues. With 3 bases removed from V and 7 bases from J, the gap between germline ends came to 16 bases. CDR3: CASSFGQGAGEQYF. For the CDR3, the DNA is TGTGCCAGCAGTTTCGGACAGGGAGCGGGGGAGCAGTACTTC.

The rearrangement links TRBV9 to TRBJ1-1; D is perhaps TRBD1 (6 bases). CDR3 size: 14 residues. CDR1 and CDR2 from the germline V gene are SGDLS and YYNGEE. The germline V and J ends were trimmed by 3 bases and 0 bases, with 9 bases remaining between them. CDR3 residues: CASSAKGVNTEAFF. In DNA form, the CDR3 reads TGTGCCAGCAGCGCCAAGGGGGTGAACACTGAAGCTTTCTTT. Based on the CDR3 plus reference TRBV9 and TRBJ1-1, the full variable domain is DSGVTQTPKHLITATGQRVTLRCSPRSGDLSVYWYQQSLDQGLQFLIQYYNGEERAKGNILERFSAQQFPDLHSELNLSSLELGDSALYFCASSAKGVNTEAFFGQGTRLTVV.

The rearrangement uses TRBV2 and TRBJ1-6; 7 positions agree with TRBD1. There are 16 residues in the CDR3. Germline lookup yields CDR1 SNHLY and CDR2 FYNNEI. With V trimmed by 2 bases and J by 7 bases, 8 bases remained unmatched. CDR3 nucleotides: TGTGCCAGCAGTGAACCACCCAGGGGGGAAAATTCACCCCTCCACTTT. This codes for CASSEPPRGENSPLHF.

This clone was detected only a few times. This rearrangement joins TRBV19 to TRBJ2-1; 14 positions agree with TRBD2. Germline CDR1 reads LNHDA; CDR2 reads SQIVND (reference sequence). This CDR3 is 17 amino acids long. V lost 5 bases to trimming and J lost 5 bases; unmatched junction nucleotides: 8. The CDR3 coding sequence is TGTGCCAGTAGTCCGTCGGGACTAGCGGGGGCCCACAATGAGCAGTTCTTC. It codes for CASSPSGLAGAHNEQFF. Using reference TRBV19 and TRBJ2-1 for the parts outside the CDR3, the full variable domain is DGGITQSPKYLFRKEGQNVTLSCEQNLNHDAMYWYRQDPGQGLRLIYYSQIVNDFQKGDIAEGYSVSREKKESFPLTVTSAQKNPTAFYLCASSPSGLAGAHNEQFFGPGTRLTVL.

The V gene is TRBV5-5, the J gene TRBJ1-1; D call uncertain. The CDR3 has 13 amino acids. The germline gives CDR1 SGHKS, CDR2 YYEKEE (reference sequence). With 1 base removed from V and 5 bases from J, the gap between germline ends came to 9 bases. The CDR3 DNA sequence: TGTGCCAGCAGCTTGTTCGGAGGAACTGAAGCTTTCTTT. It translates to CASSLFGGTEAFF. The whole variable domain, remainder taken from reference TRBV5-5 and TRBJ1-1, is DAGVTQSPTHLIKTRGQQVTLRCSPISGHKSVSWYQQVLGQGPQFIFQYYEKEERGRGNFPDRFSARQFPNYSSELNVNALLLGDSALYLCASSLFGGTEAFFGQGTRLTVV.

The chain links TRBV28 to TRBJ1-4; 7 bases align to TRBD1. V was clipped by 3 bases and J by 8 bases; unmatched bases: 6. There are 14 residues in the CDR3. Germline CDR1 and CDR2: MDHEN and SYDVKM. CDR3 nucleotides: TGTGCCAGCAGTTTCACAGGGGTGAAAGAAAAACTGTTTTTT. Its translation is CASSFTGVKEKLFF.

The CDR3 DNA follows: TGTGCCAGCAGCTCTGAGATTACGGGTCCTAACTATGGCTACACCTTC. This codes for CASSSEITGPNYGYTF. The chain recombines TRBV7-2 with TRBJ1-2, with D hard to call. Germline V gene lookup returns CDR1 SGHTA and CDR2 FQGNSA. Trimming left V 4 bases short and J 0 bases short, with 15 bases between. The CDR3 loop spans 16 amino acids.

V gene TRBV4-3 combines with J gene TRBJ2-7, with TRBD2 as a possible D gene (5 bases). The CDR3 is 13 residues long. V was clipped by 2 bases and J by 5 bases, with 10 bases between them. CDR1 is LGHNA, CDR2 YSLEER, per germline. The CDR3 protein is CASSQSMRDEQYF. CDR3 sequence (DNA): TGCGCCAGCAGCCAATCGATGCGGGACGAGCAGTACTTC.

This clone has a handful of counts. This chain links TRBV9 with TRBJ2-1, with TRBD2 matching 7 bases. The CDR3 covers 15 residues. The V and J ends lost 1 base and 2 bases, in that order; junction bases with no gene match: 3. Per the germline V gene, CDR1 is SGDLS and CDR2 is YYNGEE. CDR3 sequence reads: CASSVTGGTYNEQFF. CDR3 sequence (DNA): TGTGCCAGCAGCGTAACGGGGGGAACCTACAATGAGCAGTTCTTC.

Remarks on this clone: The same CDR3 is also encoded by other DNA sequences in this sample. The chain has TRBV28 and TRBJ2-7; no clear D gene. The length of the CDR3 is 11 residues. Germline CDR1 reads MDHEN; CDR2 reads SYDVKM. With 3 bases removed from V and 4 bases from J, the gap between germline ends came to 4 bases. The CDR3 spells CASSFRYEQYF. The CDR3 region has the DNA TGTGCCAGCAGTTTTCGTTACGAGCAGTACTTC.

V is TRBV5-5 and J is TRBJ2-7, with 10 nucleotides matching TRBD2. The CDR3 is made up of 15 amino acids. V was pared by 3 bases and J by 2 bases, with 5 bases of the junction left unmatched. Germline CDR1 reads SGHKS; CDR2 reads YYEKEE (reference sequence). CDR3 in amino acids: CASSSIAGGPYEQYF. CDR3 in DNA: TGTGCCAGCAGCTCGATAGCGGGGGGACCCTACGAGCAGTACTTC.

This chain uses TRBV5-5 with TRBJ1-5; D unresolved. The CDR3 covers 16 residues. Germline CDR1 is SGHKS and CDR2 is YYEKEE (reference sequence). Trimming removed 4 bases at V and 1 base at J, with 15 bases between. As DNA, the CDR3 is TGTGCCAGCAGCCCAAACCCGGAGCTGAGCAATCAGCCCCAGCATTTT. Residues: CASSPNPELSNQPQHF.

This rearrangement joins TRBV12-3 or TRBV12-4 to TRBJ2-7; maybe TRBD2 (5 bases). The CDR3 extends over 12 amino acids. The V and J ends lost 5 bases and 6 bases respectively, with 11 bases between them. This CDR3 reads CASSLEGSEQYF. CDR3 nucleotides: TGTGCCAGCAGTCTCGAGGGAAGCGAGCAGTACTTC.

The chain links TRBV7-2 to TRBJ1-4; TRBD1 agrees at 9 bases. V gave up 4 bases and J gave up 6 bases; unmatched junction bases: 3. Germline V gene data show CDR1 as SGHTA and CDR2 as FQGNSA. This CDR3 is 14 amino acids long. The CDR3 coding sequence is TGTGCCAGCAGCTCCGGGACAGGGCATGAAAAACTGTTTTTT. Encoded protein: CASSSGTGHEKLFF.

The J gene is TRBJ1-4, the V gene TRBV9; TRBD1 matches at 7 bases. This CDR3 has 15 amino acids. Trimming cost V 2 bases and J 4 bases; bases outside gene matches: 5. In germline, CDR1 is SGDLS, CDR2 YYNGEE. CDR3 region: CASSVRDSHNEKLFF. The CDR3 DNA is TGTGCCAGCAGCGTTCGGGACAGCCATAATGAAAAACTGTTTTTT.

This CDR3 is CASSVLTGGAYEQYF. The CDR3 coding sequence is TGTGCCAGCAGCGTCCTTACAGGGGGCGCCTACGAGCAGTACTTC. This chain links TRBV28 with TRBJ2-7; TRBD1 agrees at 9 bases. The germline gives CDR1 MDHEN, CDR2 SYDVKM. The CDR3 loop spans 15 amino acids. J lost 2 bases, V lost 6 bases, and 8 bases had no gene match.

The chain employs TRBV7-9 and TRBJ1-2; 9 positions match TRBD1. V was pared by 4 bases and J by 7 bases, with 4 bases of the junction left unmatched. Germline V lookup: CDR1 SEHNR, CDR2 FQNEAQ (reference sequence). This CDR3 region has 13 residues. The DNA of the CDR3 is TGTGCCAGCAGCTGGGACAGGGAAGGTGGCTACACCTTC. Encoded protein: CASSWDREGGYTF.

CDR3 protein: CASSQDPGLAGETDTQYF. The CDR3 DNA reads as TGCGCCAGCAGCCAAGATCCGGGACTAGCGGGAGAAACAGATACGCAGTATTTT. The genes are TRBV4-1 and TRBJ2-3; TRBD2 matches at 14 bases. Trimming at V came to 0 bases and at J to 3 bases, leaving 5 bases not matched to a gene. CDR3 length equals 18 residues. Per germline, CDR1 MGHRA and CDR2 YSYEKL.